These 23 T cell receptor beta chains were sequenced from one sample in a study of human T cells and chemical hapten exposure. MiXCR, run by TCRdb on the RACE reads, gives a single entry per CDR3 protein. The data show 85,000 or so distinct CDR3 sequences, with around a tenth seen just once and 4% to 5.5% held by the top ten. Specified time point: patch test 1, 2 weeks after DPC sensitization. Treatment in this sample: therapeutic diphenylcyclopropenone sensitization with weekly scalp DPC. The sequenced sample was whole blood, obtained in connection with sensitization to the hapten diphenylcyclopropenone (DPC). The origin of the receptors is a woman in her forties or fifties with alopecia areata. Some clones in this sample may be carry-over from other donors' samples.

CDR3 DNA: TGTGCCAGCAGCGTAGGATTCAGGGGCCTGAACACTGAAGCTTTCTTT. It yields the protein CASSVGFRGLNTEAFF. The V gene is TRBV9, the J gene TRBJ1-1; TRBD1 might be the D (6 bases). V was shortened by 0 bases and J by 0 bases, with 12 bases between the two germline ends. The CDR3 totals 16 residues. Per the germline V gene, CDR1 is SGDLS and CDR2 is YYNGEE.

This chain connects TRBV20-1 to TRBJ1-6; possible D gene TRBD1, 6 bases. The CDR3 loop spans 15 amino acids. Germline V lookup: CDR1 DFQATT, CDR2 SNEGSKA (reference sequence). V was clipped by 5 bases and J by 6 bases, with 17 bases between them. The CDR3 reads CSAPDGGRSNSPLHF. In nucleotides, the CDR3 is TGCAGTGCTCCCGATGGGGGGCGCAGTAATTCACCCCTCCACTTT.

This clonotype has a handful of counts. The chain recombines TRBV29-1 with TRBJ2-2, with 7 bases fitting TRBD1. CDR1 and CDR2 from the germline V gene are SQVTM and ANQGSEA. Germline trimming cut 6 bases from V and 0 bases from J; bases unmatched to any gene: 4. The CDR3 has 14 residues. The DNA of the CDR3 is TGCAGCGTCCGGGACAGCGCGAACACCGGGGAGCTGTTTTTT. This codes for CSVRDSANTGELFF.

This rearrangement joins TRBV27 to TRBJ1-2; weak D call: TRBD1 (6 bases). The CDR3 is made up of 14 amino acids. The germline V gene has CDR1 MNHEY and CDR2 SMNVEV (reference sequence). V gave up 5 bases and J gave up 8 bases, with 18 bases separating them. This CDR3 reads CASSKAQGLWGYTF. The CDR3 region has the DNA TGTGCCAGCAGTAAAGCTCAGGGGCTATGGGGCTACACCTTC.

This clonotype was picked up a small number of times. The rearrangement joins TRBV7-2 to TRBJ1-5; D unclear. This CDR3 has 15 amino acids. The V end was cut by 5 bases, the J end by 0 bases, with 11 bases between. CDR1 and CDR2 from the germline V gene are SGHTA and FQGNSA. CDR3: CASSPDWASNQPQHF. CDR3 nucleotide sequence: TGTGCCAGCAGCCCAGATTGGGCTAGCAATCAGCCCCAGCATTTT.

This clonotype appeared a few times. The genes are TRBV28 and TRBJ1-5, with no clear D. Trimming removed 8 bases from V and 0 bases from J, with 11 bases in between. CDR3 size: 14 residues. CDR1 MDHEN and CDR2 SYDVKM come from the germline V gene. In DNA form, the CDR3 reads TGTGCCAGCGTAGGAGGCAATAGCAATCAGCCCCAGCATTTT. Protein sequence: CASVGGNSNQPQHF.

The sample holds many counts of this clonotype. V gene TRBV7-2 combines with J gene TRBJ2-3, with D unclear. The CDR3 contains 14 residues. V was trimmed by 5 bases and J by 0 bases, leaving 9 bases between them. From germline, CDR1 is SGHTA and CDR2 FQGNSA. This CDR3 reads CASSVVTSTDTQYF. CDR3 nucleotide sequence: TGTGCCAGCAGCGTGGTGACTAGCACAGATACGCAGTATTTT.

This clonotype was counted at least ten times. The genes are TRBV7-2 and TRBJ2-1; possible D gene TRBD1, 5 bases. The CDR3 has 16 residues. V was clipped by 1 base and J by 2 bases, with 12 bases between them. CDR1 is SGHTA and CDR2 is FQGNSA in the germline V gene. The CDR3 bases are TGTGCCAGCAGCTTAGAGGCTTCAGGGACCTACAATGAGCAGTTCTTC. It yields the protein CASSLEASGTYNEQFF. Variable domain in full (rest from reference TRBV7-2 and TRBJ2-1): GAGVSQSPSNKVTEKGKDVELRCDPISGHTALYWYRQSLGQGLEFLIYFQGNSAPDKSGLPSDRFSAERTGGSVSTLTIQRTQQEDSAVYLCASSLEASGTYNEQFFGPGTRLTVL.

The V and J genes are TRBV7-9 and TRBJ1-6; tentatively, D is TRBD1 (5 bases). CDR1 is SEHNR, CDR2 FQNEAQ, per germline (reference sequence). The length of the CDR3 is 16 residues. V lost 4 bases and J lost 6, with 16 bases in between. The DNA for the CDR3 is TGTGCCAGCAGCTCAACTCGACAGACCTTTAATTCACCCCTCCACTTT. This translates into CASSSTRQTFNSPLHF.

This clonotype appeared many times. The rearrangement links TRBV5-6 to TRBJ1-2; D is unresolved. The CDR3 loop spans 13 amino acids. Germline assignment: CDR1 SGHDT and CDR2 YYEEEE. V was clipped by 1 base and J by 6 bases, with 10 bases between them. The CDR3 reads CASSLRPDNGYTF. CDR3 nucleotides: TGTGCCAGCAGCTTGAGACCGGATAATGGCTACACCTTC.

This clonotype has more than one count but fewer than ten. The rearrangement links TRBV28 to TRBJ1-5, with D tentatively TRBD1 (6 bases). Trimming shortened V by 5 bases and J by 5 bases, and 16 bases separated the two germline ends. Germline-derived CDR1 and CDR2 are MDHEN and SYDVKM. The CDR3 is made up of 15 amino acids. CDR3 loop: CASSEVQGSHQPQHF. In DNA, the CDR3 is TGTGCCAGCAGTGAAGTTCAGGGGAGTCATCAGCCCCAGCATTTT.

V gene TRBV5-1 combines with J gene TRBJ2-7; 7 nucleotides align to TRBD1. The trim removed 4 bases at V and 2 bases at J, leaving 9 bases unmatched. The germline CDR1 and CDR2 sequences are SGHRS and YFSETQ. This CDR3 contains 15 residues. The CDR3 bases are TGCGCCAGCAGCCCGGGACAGCCTAAAGCCTACGAGCAGTACTTC. Encoded protein: CASSPGQPKAYEQYF.

The table lists this clonotype with a few counts. V and J are TRBV6-5 and TRBJ1-1; D unresolved. The CDR3 has 12 residues. Germline CDR1 and CDR2: MNHEY and SVGAGI. The germline V and J ends were trimmed by 6 bases and 5 bases, with 10 bases remaining between them. CDR3 sequence: CASRAGPTEAFF. The CDR3 bases are TGTGCCAGCAGAGCAGGACCGACTGAAGCTTTCTTT.

This clonotype has a count of ten or more. The chain recombines TRBV12-3 or TRBV12-4 with TRBJ2-7, with D tentatively TRBD1 (5 bases). Deletions cut 3 bases from V and 5 bases from J, with 11 bases between. This CDR3 spans 13 amino acids. CDR3 coding DNA: TGTGCCAGCAGTTTGACAGTACTCCACGAGCAGTACTTC. Translated: CASSLTVLHEQYF.

This clonotype came up a few times. This sequence joins TRBV28 and TRBJ2-7; the match to TRBD2 covers 11 bases. Per germline, CDR1 MDHEN and CDR2 SYDVKM. The CDR3 loop spans 17 amino acids. V shed 5 bases, J shed 3 bases, and the junction held 12 bases outside the gene matches. CDR3 coding DNA: TGTGCCAGCAGTACAAGGCTTAGCGGGAGGGTAAACTACGAGCAGTACTTC. This translates into CASSTRLSGRVNYEQYF.

This clonotype has a count of ten or more. The rearrangement joins TRBV7-9 to TRBJ2-7; D call uncertain. Trimming removed 4 bases from V and 10 bases from J, with 20 bases in between. CDR1 is SEHNR and CDR2 is FQNEAQ in the germline V gene (reference sequence). The CDR3 loop spans 14 amino acids. CDR3: CASSSQAATRVQYF. CDR3 DNA: TGTGCCAGCAGCTCCCAGGCTGCCACAAGAGTTCAGTACTTC.

The CDR3 DNA is TGTGCCAGCTCACCAAACCGGGGCCAGGGGAGCTCCTACGAGCAGTACTTC. The encoded protein is CASSPNRGQGSSYEQYF. The chain recombines TRBV18 with TRBJ2-7, with a weak D call TRBD1 (6 bases). Trimming removed 2 bases from V and 0 bases from J, with 17 bases in between. CDR3 length: 17 residues. Germline CDR1 is KGHSH and CDR2 is LQKENI.

V gene TRBV2 combines with J gene TRBJ2-7, with D maybe TRBD2 (6 bases). Germline CDR1 and CDR2: SNHLY and FYNNEI. V lost 6 bases to trimming and J lost 2 bases, with 11 bases between them. This CDR3 contains 13 residues. CDR3: CASSAGRAYEQYF. DNA of the CDR3: TGTGCCAGCAGCGCGGGACGGGCCTACGAGCAGTACTTC.

In its sample, this clonotype was seen many times. The gene calls are TRBV15 and TRBJ1-1; a weak D match, TRBD1 (5 bases). The CDR3 spans 15 residues. CDR1 is LNHNV, CDR2 YYDKDF, per germline (reference sequence). V was shortened by 1 base and J by 0 bases, with 9 bases between the two germline ends. The CDR3 loop reads CATSRVKGMNTEAFF. CDR3 coding DNA: TGTGCCACCAGCAGAGTGAAGGGGATGAACACTGAAGCTTTCTTT.

The V call is TRBV10-3, the J call TRBJ2-1; TRBD2 is a possible D gene (6 bases). V lost 4 bases and J 7 bases, leaving 14 bases between the germline ends. This CDR3 has 14 residues. The germline V gene has CDR1 ENHRY and CDR2 SYGVKD. The CDR3 region has the DNA TGTGCCATCAGTGTAGCGGTGCCAGCGAATGAGCAGTTCTTC. Translation: CAISVAVPANEQFF.

This clonotype was counted many times. The V call is TRBV28, the J call TRBJ2-3; 8 bases agree with TRBD1. The CDR3 has 17 amino acids. Germline values: CDR1 MDHEN, CDR2 SYDVKM. With V trimmed by 2 bases and J by 2 bases, 9 bases remained unmatched. CDR3 loop: CASSLLYRGIYTDTQYF. The DNA for the CDR3 is TGTGCCAGCAGTTTACTATACAGGGGGATATACACAGATACGCAGTATTTT.

This clonotype was found many times. The chain combines TRBV24-1 with TRBJ2-7, with a possible D match to TRBD1 (6 bases). Germline CDR1 KGHDR, CDR2 SFDVKD. There are 13 residues in the CDR3. The V gene lost 3 bases and the J gene lost 6 bases, with 11 bases spanning the gap. The CDR3 is CATSDTGLSEQYF. Here the CDR3 DNA reads TGTGCCACCAGTGATACAGGGTTATCCGAGCAGTACTTC.

The J gene is TRBJ1-4, the V gene TRBV27; D remains ambiguous. There are 14 residues in the CDR3. Per the germline V gene, CDR1 is MNHEY and CDR2 is SMNVEV (reference sequence). Trimming stripped 5 bases from V and 1 base from J, with 8 bases between. The CDR3 loop is CASSEAQTNEKLFF. The DNA for the CDR3 is TGTGCCAGCAGTGAGGCACAAACTAATGAAAAACTGTTTTTT. Drawing the rest from reference TRBV27 and TRBJ1-4, the complete variable domain is EAQVTQNPRYLITVTGKKLTVTCSQNMNHEYMSWYRQDPGLGLRQIYYSMNVEVTDKGDVPEGYKVSRKEKRNFPLILESPSPNQTSLYFCASSEAQTNEKLFFGSGTQLSVL.